These T cell receptor beta chains were read from a single sample in a study of blood T cell repertoires in COVID-19. Profiled with immunoSEQ multiplex PCR; TCRdb holds only in-frame clones, not every one. The sample yields 150,000 to 200,000 clones, 70% to 90% seen once. Specimen: peripheral blood. Receptors originate from an older man with active or convalescent COVID-19. Both conserved end residues are part of each CDR3. A D gene is named only where the DNA matches it firmly. For some rows the clone size is stated as once, few or many, or as a class when expanded; others skip it.

v_call	clone_size	d_call	j_call	cdr3_aa	cdr3_nt
TRBV19	-	TRBD1	TRBJ1-5	CAIGDSFNQPQHF	TGTGCTATAGGGGACAGCTTTAATCAGCCCCAGCATTTT
TRBV28	-	-	TRBJ1-2	CASRQQGEDGYTF	TGTGCCAGCAGGCAACAGGGAGAGGATGGCTACACCTTC
TRBV5-5	-	-	TRBJ2-2	CASNRLRDANTGELFF	TGTGCCAGCAACCGGTTGAGGGATGCGAACACCGGGGAGCTGTTTTTT
TRBV9	-	-	TRBJ2-2	CASRAERASESGELFF	TGTGCCAGCAGGGCGGAGCGGGCTAGCGAGTCCGGGGAGCTGTTTTTT
TRBV18	-	-	TRBJ1-1	CASSPGRGANTEAFF	TGTGCCAGCTCACCCGGACGGGGGGCGAACACTGAAGCTTTCTTT
TRBV10-3	once	TRBD1	TRBJ2-3	CAISGQGSTDTQYF	TGTGCCATCTCCGGACAGGGAAGCACAGATACGCAGTATTTT
TRBV5-8	once	-	TRBJ1-1	CASSSSRYTEAFF	TGTGCCAGCAGCTCCTCACGGTACACTGAAGCTTTCTTT
TRBV10-3	-	-	TRBJ2-5	CAISESGRRETQYF	TGTGCCATCAGTGAGTCGGGCAGGAGGGAGACCCAGTACTTC
TRBV10-1	few	TRBD2	TRBJ2-1	CASSELGWLAGGRSYNEQFF	TGCGCCAGCAGTGAGTTAGGGTGGCTAGCGGGAGGGAGATCCTACAATGAGCAGTTCTTC
TRBV11-2	-	TRBD1	TRBJ1-2	CASSLNTGVHGYTF	TGTGCCAGCAGCTTAAATACAGGGGTACATGGCTACACCTTC
TRBV10-2	-	TRBD1	TRBJ1-6	CASRRTGSSYNSPLHF	TGCGCCAGCAGGAGGACAGGAAGCTCCTATAATTCACCCCTCCACTTT
TRBV10-3	-	TRBD2	TRBJ2-5	CAIREAGVQETQYF	TGTGCCATCAGGGAAGCGGGAGTCCAAGAGACCCAGTACTTC
TRBV19	-	TRBD1	TRBJ2-1	CASRLSGTGISSEQFF	TGTGCCAGTAGGCTCAGCGGGACAGGGATTTCCAGTGAGCAGTTCTTC
TRBV11-2	-	-	TRBJ1-3	CASSLEGVRSGNTIYF	TGTGCCAGCAGCTTAGAAGGGGTCCGCTCTGGAAACACCATATATTTT
TRBV6-5	-	-	TRBJ2-1	CASRDSVYEQFF	TGTGCCAGCAGGGACAGTGTCTATGAGCAGTTCTTC
TRBV18	-	-	TRBJ2-7	CASSPGLGISYEQYF	TGTGCCAGCTCACCAGGTCTCGGGATTTCCTACGAGCAGTACTTC
TRBV9	-	-	TRBJ1-6	CASSALSSYNSPLHF	TGTGCCAGCAGCGCCCTAAGCTCCTATAATTCACCCCTCCACTTT
TRBV19	once	TRBD2	TRBJ2-1	CASSISGRGSNEQFF	TGTGCCAGTAGTATTTCTGGGCGGGGGTCCAATGAGCAGTTCTTC
TRBV16	-	-	TRBJ1-4	CASSQSLEGSVNEKLFF	TGTGCCAGCAGCCAAAGTTTGGAGGGATCCGTTAATGAAAAACTGTTTTTT
TRBV30	once	-	TRBJ2-1	CAWSRTGNEQFF	TGTGCCTGGAGTAGAACAGGGAATGAGCAGTTCTTC
TRBV10-3	-	-	TRBJ1-2	CAISVDRSEYGYTF	TGTGCCATCAGCGTTGACAGGTCAGAATATGGCTACACCTTC
TRBV10-1	-	-	TRBJ2-7	CASSAGITYEQYF	TGCGCCAGCAGTGCCGGGATTACCTACGAGCAGTACTTC
TRBV3-1/TRBV3-2	few	TRBD2	TRBJ2-2	CASSLQLAGDINGELFF	TGTGCCAGCAGCCTGCAACTAGCGGGAGATATTAACGGGGAGCTGTTTTTT
TRBV2	-	-	TRBJ1-2	CASGGQTSLYGYTF	TGTGCCAGCGGCGGACAGACTTCTCTCTATGGCTACACCTTC
TRBV5-5	-	-	TRBJ1-2	CASSLAVVMAGYGYTF	TGTGCCAGCAGCTTGGCCGTAGTAATGGCAGGCTATGGCTACACCTTC
TRBV18	-	-	TRBJ2-4	CASSPQGVKNIQYF	TGTGCCAGCTCACCACAGGGGGTAAAAAACATTCAGTACTTC
TRBV7-2	-	TRBD1	TRBJ1-5	CASSLWSGTVSNQPQHF	TGTGCCAGCAGCTTATGGTCTGGGACAGTTAGCAATCAGCCCCAGCATTTT
TRBV5-1	-	TRBD1	TRBJ1-2	CASSTHQGAGYTF	TGCGCCAGCAGCACCCATCAGGGGGCTGGCTACACCTTC
TRBV5-1	-	TRBD2	TRBJ2-1	CASSIAGGRGPSSSYNEQFF	TGCGCCAGCAGCATAGCGGGGGGGCGCGGTCCTAGTAGCTCCTACAATGAGCAGTTCTTC
TRBV28	once	TRBD1	TRBJ1-4	CASTRHRGANEKLFF	TGTGCCAGCACACGCCACAGGGGGGCTAATGAAAAACTGTTTTTT
TRBV29-1	-	TRBD1	TRBJ1-1	CSVAFGQGITEAFF	TGCAGCGTTGCTTTCGGACAGGGGATAACTGAAGCTTTCTTT
TRBV20-1	-	-	TRBJ1-2	CSALVEGYTF	TGCAGTGCACTTGTCGAGGGCTACACCTTC
TRBV14	-	-	TRBJ2-1	CASSRPGASNNEQFF	TGTGCCAGCTCTAGGCCGGGAGCTTCGAACAATGAGCAGTTCTTC
TRBV7-9	-	-	TRBJ2-6	CASSPRGSGANVLTF	TGTGCCAGCAGCCCGAGGGGGTCTGGGGCCAACGTCCTGACTTTC
TRBV28	-	TRBD1	TRBJ2-7	CASSIGTGDEQYF	TGTGCCAGCAGTATCGGGACAGGGGACGAGCAGTACTTC
TRBV19	-	-	TRBJ2-2	CASSVARVATGELFF	TGTGCCAGTAGTGTTGCCAGGGTGGCCACCGGGGAGCTGTTTTTT
TRBV27	-	-	TRBJ1-2	CASRQQGSYGYTF	TGTGCCAGCAGGCAACAGGGATCCTATGGCTACACCTTC
TRBV4-3	-	-	TRBJ2-5	CASSQAGEGAQYF	TGCGCCAGCAGCCAAGCGGGGGAGGGGGCCCAGTACTTC